The 10 T cell receptor beta chains below all came from one sample that was sequenced in a study of shared clonotypes between healthy human individuals. CD8 cells regarded as naive lacked CD45RO, were positively chosen for CCR7, and omitted terminally differentiated effector memory CD45RA+ cells. Libraries were prepared by immunoSEQ multiplex PCR; TCRdb keeps only in-frame clonotypes and omits some of them. The table includes some 800,000 clones, nearly 95% detected once. Sequenced input: naive CD8+ T cells sorted from blood. The receptors derive from a young man in good health.

The genes are TRBV16 and TRBJ2-3; 10 bases fit TRBD1. The CDR3 covers 18 residues. The trim removed 2 bases at V and 4 bases at J, leaving 12 bases unmatched. From germline, CDR1 is KGHSY and CDR2 FQNENV. CDR3 sequence reads: CASSQGQGGLVVADTQYF. In DNA, the CDR3 is TGTGCCAGCAGCCAAGGACAGGGGGGCCTGGTCGTGGCAGATACGCAGTATTTT.

V and J are TRBV6-6 and TRBJ2-2, with D perhaps matching TRBD1 or TRBD2 (5 bases each). Between the trimmed V and J ends, which lost 6 bases and 4 bases, there was a span of 18 bases. The CDR3 spans 16 residues. Germline V lookup: CDR1 MNHNY, CDR2 SVGAGI (reference sequence). As DNA, the CDR3 is TGTGCCAGCAGCGAGGCGGGCCAGGGACGCACCGGGGAGCTGTTTTTT. It codes for CASSEAGQGRTGELFF.

The chain carries TRBV6-5 and TRBJ1-3; D gene uncertain. Germline V lookup: CDR1 MNHEY, CDR2 SVGAGI. The CDR3 consists of 14 residues. V gave up 0 bases and J gave up 6 bases, with 9 bases separating them. DNA for the CDR3: TGTGCCAGCAGTTACTCCCTCGGTGAAAACACCATATATTTT. Its protein product is CASSYSLGENTIYF.

The gene calls are TRBV4-3 and TRBJ1-1, with 9 bases fitting TRBD1. The trim removed 0 bases at V and 2 bases at J, leaving 4 bases unmatched. Germline V gives CDR1 LGHNA, CDR2 YSLEER. The CDR3 contains 16 residues. The CDR3 DNA sequence: TGCGCCAGCAGCCAAGATCTGGGACAGGGTAACACTGAAGCTTTCTTT. It codes for CASSQDLGQGNTEAFF.

This chain connects TRBV7-8 to TRBJ2-3; the match to TRBD1 covers 10 bases. Losses at the gene ends were 4 bases for V and 1 base for J; bases not matched to a gene: 8. Germline lookup yields CDR1 SGHVS and CDR2 FQNEAQ. This CDR3 contains 17 residues. CDR3 nucleotide sequence: TGTGCCAGCAGCTCTCCAGACAGGGGGCGAGGCACAGATACGCAGTATTTT. It yields the protein CASSSPDRGRGTDTQYF.

The CDR3, as DNA: TGTGCCAGCAGCCTGACAGTCGATACTTACGAGCAGTACTTC. It is translated as CASSLTVDTYEQYF. V gene TRBV27 combines with J gene TRBJ2-7; a weak D match, TRBD1 (5 bases). The CDR3 contains 14 residues. V was clipped by 6 bases and J by 4 bases, with 16 bases between them. Germline values: CDR1 MNHEY, CDR2 SMNVEV (reference sequence).

The rearrangement links TRBV5-1 to TRBJ2-7; 8 bases map to TRBD2. The CDR3 totals 15 residues. The V gene's germline CDR1 is SGHRS and CDR2 YFSETQ. The junction had 5 bases not matched to a gene; V was cut back by 0 bases and J by 3 bases. The CDR3 region has the DNA TGCGCCAGCAGCTTGGCCGGGGGGGCAAACTACGAGCAGTACTTC. It codes for CASSLAGGANYEQYF. The whole variable domain, filled in from reference TRBV5-1 and TRBJ2-7, reads KAGVTQTPRYLIKTRGQQVTLSCSPISGHRSVSWYQQTPGQGLQFLFEYFSETQRNKGNFPGRFSGRQFSNSRSEMNVSTLELGDSALYLCASSLAGGANYEQYFGPGTRLTVT.

For the CDR3, the DNA is TGTGCCAGCAGCCGGGACCTACTGAGCTCTGGGGCCAACGTCCTGACTTTC. This codes for CASSRDLLSSGANVLTF. The rearrangement joins TRBV7-6 to TRBJ2-6; possibly TRBD1 or TRBD2 for D (5 bases each). V lost 5 bases, J lost 0 bases, and 14 bases lay in between. The CDR3 is 17 amino acids. Germline loops: CDR1 SGHVS, CDR2 FNYEAQ.

The rearrangement links TRBV4-3 to TRBJ2-5; TRBD2 aligns across 8 bases. V lost 0 bases and J lost 4; bases outside the gene matches: 7. The CDR3 is 16 amino acids. CDR1 and CDR2 from the germline V gene are LGHNA and YSLEER. As DNA, the CDR3 is TGCGCCAGCAGCCAAGAGCCCGGGAGGGCCGTAGAGACCCAGTACTTC. Amino acids: CASSQEPGRAVETQYF.

The CDR3 here is CASSFFNEQFF. The CDR3 bases are TGTGCCAGCAGCTTCTTCAATGAGCAGTTCTTC. V and J are TRBV13 and TRBJ2-1; D is uncertain. The CDR3 consists of 11 residues. Trimming removed 3 bases from V and 6 bases from J, with 3 bases in between. The germline V gene encodes CDR1 PRHDT and CDR2 FYEKMQ (reference sequence).